Presented here are 20 T cell receptor beta chains from one specimen sequenced in a study of blood T cell repertoires in COVID-19. Assay used: immunoSEQ multiplex PCR; TCRdb lists only in-frame clones, some missing. Altogether roughly 100,000 clones are present, 85% being singletons, with the ten largest covering 1.5% to 2%. Sequenced sample: peripheral blood. Receptor source: a woman in her 70s with active or convalescent COVID-19.

The chain links TRBV5-1 to TRBJ2-1; 9 bases are a match to TRBD2. V lost 4 bases to trimming and J lost 3 bases; unmatched junction nucleotides: 8. The CDR3 is made up of 16 amino acids. Germline V gene sequence: CDR1 SGHRS, CDR2 YFSETQ. CDR3 nucleotides: TGCGCCAGCAGCCGAGAAGCGGGGGGAATCTACAATGAGCAGTTCTTC. Protein product: CASSREAGGIYNEQFF.

V usage is TRBV3-1 (or the pseudogene TRBV3-2) and J usage is TRBJ2-7; 7 nucleotides match TRBD1. The CDR3 has 17 residues. The germline gives CDR1 LGHDT, CDR2 YNNKEL (reference sequence). V was pared by 1 base and J by 5 bases, with 14 bases of the junction left unmatched. CDR3 loop: CASSQGGSGTVDNEQYF. The CDR3 bases are TGTGCCAGCAGCCAAGGCGGATCCGGGACAGTCGACAACGAGCAGTACTTC.

CDR3 sequence reads: CASSERRGGLETQYF. CDR3 coding DNA: TGTGCCAGCAGTGAACGGCGGGGGGGCCTTGAGACCCAGTACTTC. The chain is built from TRBV2 and TRBJ2-5; 9 bases agree with TRBD2. CDR1 and CDR2 (germline): SNHLY, FYNNEI. This CDR3 has 15 residues. The V and J ends lost 2 bases and 5 bases, in that order; junction bases with no gene match: 6. Based on the CDR3 plus reference TRBV2 and TRBJ2-5, the full variable domain is EPEVTQTPSHQVTQMGQEVILRCVPISNHLYFYWYRQILGQKVEFLVSFYNNEISEKSEIFDDQFSVERPDGSNFTLKIRSTKLEDSAMYFCASSERRGGLETQYFGPGTRLLVL.

The CDR3 DNA reads TGTGCCAGCAGTGACTATGGCGGGAGCTCCTACAATGAGCAGTTCTTC. It is translated as CASSDYGGSSYNEQFF. The chain is built from TRBV6-4 and TRBJ2-1, with 7 bases lining up with TRBD2. The ends lost 1 base at V and 0 bases at J; junction bases unmatched: 3. Germline CDR1 MRHNA, CDR2 SNTAGT. The CDR3 is made up of 16 amino acids.

The rearrangement links TRBV7-3 to TRBJ2-3; TRBD2 agrees at 8 bases. Germline trimming cut 7 bases from V and 1 base from J; bases unmatched to any gene: 13. The CDR3 sequence is 17 residues long. Germline loops: CDR1 SGHTA, CDR2 FQGTGA. CDR3 sequence reads: CASTFSGGAGGTDTQYF. The CDR3 DNA reads TGTGCCAGCACCTTTTCGGGGGGGGCTGGAGGCACAGATACGCAGTATTTT.

The chain combines TRBV10-1 with TRBJ1-2; no clear D. Between the trimmed V and J ends, which lost 7 bases and 0 bases, there was a span of 12 bases. This CDR3 region has 14 residues. CDR1 and CDR2 from the germline V gene are WNHNN and SYGVQD (reference sequence). The CDR3 reads CASTYREANYGYTF. CDR3 coding DNA: TGCGCCAGCACCTACCGGGAAGCTAACTATGGCTACACCTTC.

The chain has TRBV7-9 and TRBJ2-3; a weak D match, TRBD2 (5 bases). CDR3 size: 14 residues. The ends were cut back, 1 base at V and 1 base at J, with 6 bases in the middle. Germline V gene sequence: CDR1 SEHNR, CDR2 FQNEAQ (reference sequence). This CDR3 reads CASSLGSGTDTQYF. Written as DNA, the CDR3 is TGTGCCAGCAGCTTAGGTAGCGGCACAGATACGCAGTATTTT.

J is TRBJ2-7 and V is TRBV18, with 9 bases aligning to TRBD1. This CDR3 comprises 19 residues. In germline, CDR1 is KGHSH, CDR2 LQKENI. With 3 bases clipped from V and 0 bases from J, the junction kept 15 bases outside the gene matches. The CDR3 DNA follows: TGTGCCAGCTCACCGAGAGCTGCGTCCGGGACAGGGAGCTCCTACGAGCAGTACTTC. It encodes CASSPRAASGTGSSYEQYF.

CDR3 in DNA: TGTGCCTGGAGTGTACCCTTCCGGGGGAACACTGAAGCTTTCTTT. It specifies CAWSVPFRGNTEAFF. The chain joins TRBV30 to TRBJ1-1, with D unclear. The CDR3 sequence is 15 residues long. Per the germline V gene, CDR1 is GTSNPN and CDR2 is SVGIG (reference sequence). The V end lost 0 bases, the J end lost 1 base, and 12 bases lay between the germline ends.

This chain uses TRBV28 with TRBJ1-5, with 7 bases matching TRBD1. The trim removed 8 bases at V and 0 bases at J, leaving 7 bases unmatched. Germline CDR1 and CDR2: MDHEN and SYDVKM. The CDR3 is 15 residues long. CDR3 sequence: CASLWTGLSNQPQHF. The CDR3 coding sequence is TGTGCCAGCCTCTGGACAGGCCTTAGCAATCAGCCCCAGCATTTT.

This clone showed up just a few times. The chain links TRBV28 to TRBJ1-3; 11 bases are shared with TRBD1. From germline, CDR1 is MDHEN and CDR2 SYDVKM. Germline trimming cut 8 bases from V and 8 bases from J; bases unmatched to any gene: 2. The CDR3 sequence is 12 residues long. As DNA, the CDR3 is TGTGCCAGCGGACAGGGGGCGTACACCATATATTTT. Translation gives CASGQGAYTIYF.

The chain couples TRBV5-1 to TRBJ2-1; 7 nucleotides match TRBD2. The V gene end was trimmed by 5 bases and the J gene end by 6 bases; junction bases not matched to a gene: 8. Germline lookup yields CDR1 SGHRS and CDR2 YFSETQ. This CDR3 spans 14 amino acids. CDR3 sequence: CASSRSGKGNEQFF. DNA of the CDR3: TGCGCCAGCAGTCGGAGCGGGAAAGGCAATGAGCAGTTCTTC.

This clone was recorded only once. The CDR3 region is CASNPVTGGAYEQYF. For the CDR3, the DNA is TGTGCCAGCAACCCAGTGACAGGGGGTGCTTACGAGCAGTACTTC. The V gene is TRBV6-2 or TRBV6-3, the J gene TRBJ2-7, with TRBD1 identical over 9 bases. The CDR3 length is 15 residues. Losses at the gene ends were 7 bases for V and 4 bases for J; bases not matched to a gene: 11. Germline loops: CDR1 MNHEY, CDR2 SVGEGT.

This sequence joins TRBV5-1 and TRBJ1-4, with D unclear. V was clipped by 0 bases and J by 5 bases, with 8 bases between them. CDR1 and CDR2 from the germline V gene are SGHRS and YFSETQ. There are 14 residues in the CDR3. In DNA, the CDR3 is TGCGCCAGCAGCTTGGACAGTCCCAATGAAAAACTGTTTTTT. Its translation: CASSLDSPNEKLFF.

The chain links TRBV3-1 (or the pseudogene TRBV3-2) to TRBJ2-1, with D unresolved. Trimming pared 7 bases from V and 9 bases from J, leaving 10 bases between. Germline V gene data show CDR1 as LGHDT and CDR2 as YNNKEL (reference sequence). The CDR3 is 11 residues long. The CDR3 loop reads CASTLGGEQFF. As DNA, the CDR3 is TGTGCCAGCACCCTCGGCGGTGAGCAGTTCTTC.

The chain uses TRBV7-2 and TRBJ1-5; no firm D call. In germline, CDR1 is SGHTA, CDR2 FQGNSA. Trimming shortened V by 5 bases and J by 3 bases, and 14 bases separated the two germline ends. There are 15 residues in the CDR3. CDR3 protein: CASSPDGRDNQPQHF. DNA for the CDR3: TGTGCCAGCAGCCCCGACGGTCGGGACAATCAGCCCCAGCATTTT.

V gene TRBV24-1 combines with J gene TRBJ1-1; 8 positions match TRBD1. The V and J ends lost 7 bases and 8 bases, in that order; junction bases with no gene match: 5. This CDR3 is 12 amino acids long. Germline V gives CDR1 KGHDR, CDR2 SFDVKD. The CDR3 DNA reads as TGTGCCACCAGCTCCGACAGGGGAGAAGCTTTCTTT. This sequence encodes CATSSDRGEAFF.

The chain recombines TRBV11-2 with TRBJ2-2, with 12 nucleotides matching TRBD2. This CDR3 is 16 amino acids long. CDR1 is SGHAT, CDR2 FQNNGV, per germline. Germline trimming cut 5 bases from V and 5 bases from J; bases unmatched to any gene: 6. DNA of the CDR3: TGTGCCAGCAGCGCAAGACTAGCGGGAGTTACCGGGGAGCTGTTTTTT. This gives the protein CASSARLAGVTGELFF.

This chain joins TRBV6-2 or TRBV6-3 and TRBJ1-6; 7 nucleotides agree with TRBD1. CDR1 MNHEY and CDR2 SVGEGT come from the germline V gene. The CDR3 runs to 14 residues. J lost 7 bases, V lost 5 bases, and 5 bases had no gene match. The CDR3 spells CASSKWDSNSPLHF. DNA of the CDR3: TGTGCCAGCAGTAAATGGGACAGCAATTCACCCCTCCACTTT.

The V gene is TRBV18, the J gene TRBJ1-3, with 7 bases that match TRBD1. The CDR3 runs 16 residues. J lost 2 bases, V lost 3 bases, and 7 bases had no gene match. Germline CDR1 reads KGHSH; CDR2 reads LQKENI. The CDR3 nucleotides read TGTGCCAGCTCACCGACCGGGACAGCTACTGGAAACACCATATATTTT. Its translation: CASSPTGTATGNTIYF.